This T cell receptor (beta chain) originates from a study of CD8 T cells in ankylosing spondylitis. TCRdb processed the 5' RACE reads anew with MiXCR; each CDR3 protein has one entry. The table has 200,000 to 250,000 distinct CDR3 sequences, roughly a tenth seen once; the top ten hold roughly 23%. As regards this clonotype: Its antigen is not identified.

The CDR3 is made up of 13 amino acids. Per the germline V gene, CDR1 is SEHNR and CDR2 is FQNEAQ (reference sequence). Trimming removed 1 base at V and 7 bases at J, with 10 bases between. Findings and caveats of the study: Several highly homologous variants made up a TCR beta motif, and this motif appeared characteristic of ankylosing spondylitis blood. Significant enrichment of disease-linked clones was reported in matched ankylosing spondylitis synovial fluid.

This sequence joins TRBV7-9 and TRBJ2-5; no clear D gene. The clonotype comes from a male donor with ankylosing spondylitis or in good health (not recorded which). Source material: blood, either unsorted or a sorted T cell fraction (not recorded which). The CDR3 nucleotides are TGTGCCAGCAGCTTAGGTCCCTTGGGGACCCAGTACTTC. Translated, it gives CASSLGPLGTQYF.